The source of this T cell receptor (beta chain) is a study of CD8 T cells in Susac syndrome. The multiple sclerosis control group comprised treatment-naive patients with stable or active relapsing-remitting disease. FACS enriched CD8+ TEMRA cells, while bulk CD8+ and CD4+ were negatively isolated. V was shortened by 0 bases and J by 4 bases, with 7 bases between the two germline ends. Germline CDR1 reads SGHRS; CDR2 reads YFSETQ. The length of the CDR3 is 13 residues. Roughly 0.45 to 1 ug RNA was reverse transcribed with random hexamers. TCR beta CDR3 was amplified by immunoSEQ multiplex PCR. This amplification extended across 54 Vbeta and 13 Jbeta segments. Each CDR3 protein gets one entry after TCRdb re-called the immunoSEQ multiplex PCR reads with MiXCR. In the table there are about 210,000 distinct CDR3 sequences, more than 85% of which are singletons.

Sequencing was done on a sample of CD4+ T cells from PBMCs. The chain employs TRBV5-1 and TRBJ1-1, with TRBD1 as a possible D gene (5 bases). The receptor's source is a human donor with multiple sclerosis. CDR3 nucleotide sequence: TGCGCCAGCAGCTTGGTGGGGGTCACTGAAGCTTTCTTT. Translating it yields CASSLVGVTEAFF.